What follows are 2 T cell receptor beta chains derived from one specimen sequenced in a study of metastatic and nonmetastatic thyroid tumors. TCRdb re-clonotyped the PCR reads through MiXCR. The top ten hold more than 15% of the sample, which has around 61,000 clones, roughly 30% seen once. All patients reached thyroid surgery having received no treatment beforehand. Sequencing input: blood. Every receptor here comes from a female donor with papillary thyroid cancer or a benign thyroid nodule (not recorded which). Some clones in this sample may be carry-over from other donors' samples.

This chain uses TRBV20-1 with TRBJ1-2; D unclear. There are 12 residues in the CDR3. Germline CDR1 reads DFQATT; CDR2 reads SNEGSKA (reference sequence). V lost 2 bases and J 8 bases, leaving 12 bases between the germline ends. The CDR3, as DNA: TGCAGTGCTAGAACCGGTGTGAACGGCTACACCTTC. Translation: CSARTGVNGYTF.

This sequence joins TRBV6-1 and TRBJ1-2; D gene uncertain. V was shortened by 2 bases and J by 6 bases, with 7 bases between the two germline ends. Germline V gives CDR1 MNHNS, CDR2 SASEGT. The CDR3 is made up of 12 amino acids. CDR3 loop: CASSELGNGYTF. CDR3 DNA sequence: TGTGCCAGCAGTGAACTGGGGAATGGCTACACCTTC.